This T cell receptor beta chain was obtained from a study of cytomegalovirus exposure and HLA in healthy donors. With 60 Vbeta and 13 Jbeta primers, the PCR was carried out. Sequencing was performed with immunoSEQ multiplex PCR; in TCRdb, only in-frame clones are kept and a portion is missing. The sample lists around 200,000 clones, roughly 87% seen once, with roughly 5.5% in the top ten. With respect to this clone: The target antigen is unknown.

The V gene's germline CDR1 is LNHNV and CDR2 YYDKDF (reference sequence). V gave up 5 bases and J gave up 0 bases, with 14 bases separating them. There are 16 residues in the CDR3. Findings and limits, study-wide: Analysis was performed later, and it showed HLA-associated TCR beta chains to be more clonally expanded than equally common others.

The chain employs TRBV15 and TRBJ1-5; D possibly corresponds to TRBD1 (6 bases). The sequenced material came from PBMCs. The receptor was isolated from a man aged 40-49 years in good health and CMV-seropositive. DNA of the CDR3: TGTGCCACCAGCCTGACAGGAGACCATAGCAATCAGCCCCAGCATTTT. Protein product: CATSLTGDHSNQPQHF.